This paragraph covers one T cell receptor beta chain sequence. This clone was recorded only once. Its antigen is still unknown. It has no much larger one-base neighbor in the sample; base qualities were not kept. In the germline V gene, CDR1 corresponds to SGHVS and CDR2 to FQNEAQ. Reading from cysteine to phenylalanine, the CDR3 counts 15 amino acids. Left in the record is the CDR3 DNA by itself, 45 bases read in frame from the first base. Trimming removed 0 bases from V and 2 bases from J, leaving 8 bases between the germline ends. The data belong to a study of blood T cell repertoires in COVID-19 (dated by TCRdb to 2020 to 2021). The study in broad terms: Samples covering the acute and convalescent phases of COVID-19 were provided by collaborators in the United States, Italy and Spain. The material from the prospective study consisted of cDNA or gDNA derived from T cells, B-cell-depleted T cells, or PBMCs. Deeply sampled blood TCRbeta repertoires from subjects exposed to, actively infected with, or recovered from COVID-19 were included in the dataset. The repertoires were made available in a free public database intended to serve as a resource for research on the immune response to SARS-CoV-2. Samples came from the ongoing ImmuneRACE study (first 160 participants) plus 1,254 subjects from 6 global collaborators. A de-identified subject ID, COVID-19 status, age in years and sex were almost always included in the sample metadata. Where available, HLA class I and class II types were obtained from metadata supplied by the sample provider rather than from assay-based typing.

The full study reports these points: The quantity of clinical and demographic metadata differed by source and by participant and was supplied without curation.

TCRbeta CDR3 regions were amplified from genomic DNA using the immunoSEQ Assay, a bias-controlled multiplex PCR. The original methods were these. Within the assay, amplification of reference gene primers was used to estimate how many nucleated cells each sample contained. To quantify the absolute abundance of each unique TCRbeta CDR3 rearrangement, sequence reads were collapsed and filtered. For each sample, productive Simpson clonality was calculated as the square root of Simpson's diversity index across productive rearrangements. This is the immuneACCESS table as TCRdb keeps it, with only in-frame sequences that have V and J called. A part of the clones is gone; compared with another copy, unresolved V genes explain less than half, and the rest is unexplained. The V and J calls and the clone size are those of that table, but D and trimming were determined from the DNA. The sample table contains about 51,000 clones; only one count was recorded for approximately 90% of them. The top ten constitute about 3.1% of the sample.

The collaborating institutions used their own protocols to collect whole blood in K2EDTA tubes. For TCRbeta analysis, collaborators shipped samples in one of three forms: frozen whole blood, isolated PBMCs, or DNA extracted from either of those sample types. The sample comprised peripheral blood. The sequence is built from TRBV7-8 and TRBJ1-5; the D gene is not confidently resolved. This TCR derives from a man between 45 and 60 years old with acute or convalescent COVID-19. The nucleotides are TGTGCCAGCAGCTTAGCGGCGGTGGGCAATCAGCCCCAGCATTTT. Translated, this gives CASSLAAVGNQPQHF.